The clone carrying this TCR beta chain was counted between two and nine times. What it binds is not known. As every portion of the isolated RNA was reverse transcribed, the sequencing read expressed TCRB transcripts. The protocol was immunoSEQ multiplex PCR, while the TCRdb copy is restricted to in-frame clones and leaves out a portion. The data hold 300,000 to 400,000 clones, with roughly 8% observed a single time. This entry comes from a study of beta chain features in type 1 diabetes. Findings and limits, study-wide: Within each of all four CD4+ subsets, Type 1 diabetes patients had TCRB CDR3s that were moderately but significantly shorter. A potential influence of HLA type upon TCRB rearrangement remained unresolved herein. cDNA-based reads could over-represent cells with high TCR expression.

Sorted CD4+ subsets: naive, central memory, regulatory, stem cell-like memory (CD45RO/CCR7/CD25/CD127/CD95/CD27 panel). The V gene end was trimmed by 1 base and the J gene end by 7 bases; junction bases not matched to a gene: 10. The CDR3 covers 15 residues. Germline assignment: CDR1 MDHEN and CDR2 SYDVKM. The sample comprised central memory CD4+ T cells from blood. The V gene is TRBV28, the J gene TRBJ2-7; TRBD1 aligns across 7 bases. This TCR came from a woman younger than 30 in good health. CDR3 sequence (DNA): TGTGCCAGCAGTTTATCACGGACAGGTCTTAGGGAGCAGTACTTC. Translating it yields CASSLSRTGLREQYF.